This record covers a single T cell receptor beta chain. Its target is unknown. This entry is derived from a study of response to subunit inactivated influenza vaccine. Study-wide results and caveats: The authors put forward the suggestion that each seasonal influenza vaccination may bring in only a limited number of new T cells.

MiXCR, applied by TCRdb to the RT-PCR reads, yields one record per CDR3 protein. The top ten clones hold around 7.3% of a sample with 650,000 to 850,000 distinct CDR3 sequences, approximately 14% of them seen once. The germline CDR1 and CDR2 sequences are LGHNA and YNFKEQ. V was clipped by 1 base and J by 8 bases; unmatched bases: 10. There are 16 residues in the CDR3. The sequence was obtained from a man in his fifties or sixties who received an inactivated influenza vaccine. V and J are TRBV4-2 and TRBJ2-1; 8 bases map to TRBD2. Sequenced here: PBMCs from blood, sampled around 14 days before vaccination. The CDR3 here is CASSQVTGGPSYEQFF. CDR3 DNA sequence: TGTGCCAGCAGCCAAGTCACGGGAGGGCCCTCGTATGAGCAGTTCTTC.